The 30 T cell receptor beta chains listed next were all sequenced from one sample in a study of Ad26.COV2.S vaccination and SARS-CoV-2 variants. Some clones are missing from TCRdb's copy, which holds only in-frame ones; the method was immunoSEQ multiplex PCR. The sample comprises more than 350,000 clones, 80% to 95% of which are singletons, and more than 9% rests with the top ten. Treatment meaning: some 20 received Ad26.COV2.S at low or high dose, single or two shots; several received placebo; per-sample allocation not given. Each sample was drawn 63 days after the first injection (of vaccine or placebo). This specimen was peripheral blood, taken in a trial of Ad26.COV2.S vaccine versus placebo. These receptors all come from a person between 18 and 65 years old who received the Ad26.COV2.S COVID-19 vaccine or a placebo.

The chain uses TRBV27 and TRBJ1-2; tentatively, D is TRBD1 (6 bases). V was clipped by 0 bases and J by 13 bases, with 15 bases between them. This CDR3 comprises 13 residues. CDR1 is MNHEY, CDR2 SMNVEV, per germline (reference sequence). DNA of the CDR3: TGTGCCAGCAGTTTATCCGTGGACAGTTCCCCCACCTTC. The encoded protein is CASSLSVDSSPTF.

V gene TRBV28 combines with J gene TRBJ1-1; 9 bases are shared with TRBD1. The CDR3 length is 16 residues. V trimming: 5 bases; J trimming: 4 bases; junction bases outside the gene matches: 11. The germline CDR1 and CDR2 sequences are MDHEN and SYDVKM. Here the CDR3 reads CASSNRDRVISTEAFF. CDR3 nucleotides: TGTGCCAGCAGTAACCGGGACAGGGTCATATCCACTGAAGCTTTCTTT. Full variable domain (missing parts from reference TRBV28 and TRBJ1-1): DVKVTQSSRYLVKRTGEKVFLECVQDMDHENMFWYRQDPGLGLRLIYFSYDVKMKEKGDIPEGYSVSREKKERFSLILESASTNQTSMYLCASSNRDRVISTEAFFGQGTRLTVV.

The chain is built from TRBV3-1 (or the pseudogene TRBV3-2) and TRBJ1-4; the match to TRBD1 covers 8 bases. Trimming cost V 1 base and J 8 bases; bases outside gene matches: 6. Looked up from germline, CDR1 is LGHDT and CDR2 is YNNKEL (reference sequence). This CDR3 has 15 amino acids. The CDR3 sequence is CASSQGGTGGEKLFF. In DNA form, the CDR3 reads TGTGCCAGCAGCCAAGGTGGGACAGGAGGAGAAAAACTGTTTTTT.

The chain recombines TRBV3-1 (or the pseudogene TRBV3-2) with TRBJ1-4; D is unclear. V was cut by 1 base and J by 8 bases, with 8 bases left in between. There are 13 residues in the CDR3. Germline CDR1 reads LGHDT; CDR2 reads YNNKEL (reference sequence). CDR3 amino acids: CASSQVRSEKLFF. For the CDR3, the DNA is TGTGCCAGCAGCCAAGTCAGAAGCGAAAAACTGTTTTTT.

This clone occurred a few times. CDR3 in DNA: TGCAGCGCATGGGGGACAGGGGGGACCACTGAAGCTTTCTTT. This sequence encodes CSAWGTGGTTEAFF. This sequence joins TRBV29-1 and TRBJ1-1; 11 bases map to TRBD1. Germline CDR1 is SQVTM and CDR2 is ANQGSEA. This CDR3 region has 14 residues. V lost 7 bases to trimming and J lost 4 bases; unmatched junction nucleotides: 8.

The rearrangement joins TRBV24-1 to TRBJ2-7; tentatively, D is TRBD1 or TRBD2 (5 bases each). This CDR3 contains 16 residues. V dropped 7 bases and J dropped 0 bases, with 18 bases sitting between them. Germline lookup yields CDR1 KGHDR and CDR2 SFDVKD. Here the CDR3 reads CATRGRPGLSSYEQYF. In DNA form, the CDR3 reads TGTGCCACCAGGGGAAGACCGGGGCTGAGCTCCTACGAGCAGTACTTC.

CDR3 coding DNA: TGCGCCAGCAGCCAGGCCGACACCCTAGGCACTGAAGCTTTCTTT. Its protein is CASSQADTLGTEAFF. The V gene is TRBV4-3, the J gene TRBJ1-1, with unresolved D. The CDR3 loop spans 15 amino acids. V was clipped by 3 bases and J by 4 bases, with 15 bases between them. From germline, CDR1 is LGHNA and CDR2 YSLEER.

The V call is TRBV3-1 (or the pseudogene TRBV3-2), the J call TRBJ2-5; unclear D gene. Trimming removed 2 bases at V and 3 bases at J, with 10 bases between. CDR3 length equals 14 residues. Germline-derived CDR1 and CDR2 are LGHDT and YNNKEL (reference sequence). CDR3 sequence reads: CASSQLNLKETQYF. Written as DNA, the CDR3 is TGTGCCAGCAGCCAACTGAACTTAAAAGAGACCCAGTACTTC.

This chain joins TRBV5-5 and TRBJ1-6; TRBD1 matches at 10 bases. Looked up from germline, CDR1 is SGHKS and CDR2 is YYEKEE (reference sequence). Trimming at V came to 4 bases and at J to 9 bases, leaving 7 bases not matched to a gene. This CDR3 contains 15 residues. Here the CDR3 reads CASSIPTGGISPLHF. The DNA of the CDR3 is TGTGCCAGCAGCATCCCGACAGGGGGCATTTCACCCCTCCACTTT.

The gene calls are TRBV30 and TRBJ2-6, with 11 nucleotides matching TRBD1. The trim removed 4 bases at V and 1 base at J, leaving 3 bases unmatched. Germline V gene sequence: CDR1 GTSNPN, CDR2 SVGIG (reference sequence). CDR3 length: 16 residues. CDR3 sequence (DNA): TGTGCCTGGACCGGACAGGGGGCTTCTGGGGCCAACGTCCTGACTTTC. This codes for CAWTGQGASGANVLTF.

In this sample, this clone turned up a few times. The rearrangement joins TRBV2 to TRBJ1-2, with 7 bases identical to TRBD1. Trimming took 3 bases from V and 4 from J; bases not matched to a gene: 5. The germline V gene encodes CDR1 SNHLY and CDR2 FYNNEI. This CDR3 region has 14 residues. This CDR3 is CASSDQGGTYGYTF. Written as DNA, the CDR3 is TGTGCCAGCAGTGATCAGGGGGGGACCTATGGCTACACCTTC. The variable domain in full, with the rest retrieved from reference TRBV2 and TRBJ1-2, is EPEVTQTPSHQVTQMGQEVILRCVPISNHLYFYWYRQILGQKVEFLVSFYNNEISEKSEIFDDQFSVERPDGSNFTLKIRSTKLEDSAMYFCASSDQGGTYGYTFGSGTRLTVV.

This rearrangement joins TRBV6-6 to TRBJ2-1, with 9 bases identical to TRBD1. Trimming cost V 5 bases and J 5 bases; bases outside gene matches: 19. The CDR3 contains 19 residues. Germline values: CDR1 MNHNY, CDR2 SVGAGI (reference sequence). The CDR3 DNA sequence: TGTGCCAGCAGTCCTCGGGACAGGGTTCTCGGGAGTGGAGACAATGAGCAGTTCTTC. Encoded protein: CASSPRDRVLGSGDNEQFF.

This chain uses TRBV7-3 with TRBJ2-2; D may be TRBD1 or TRBD2 (5 bases each). Germline CDR1 reads SGHTA; CDR2 reads FQGTGA. Trimming pared 5 bases from V and 7 bases from J, leaving 14 bases between. This CDR3 contains 14 residues. DNA for the CDR3: TGTGCCAGCAGCCTCGACTGGGGGAGCGGGGAGCTGTTTTTT. As protein: CASSLDWGSGELFF.

To note about this clone: The sample holds other DNA sequences that translate to the same CDR3. V usage is TRBV9 and J usage is TRBJ1-1; 7 bases are a match to TRBD1. The CDR3 totals 14 residues. The trim removed 2 bases at V and 4 bases at J, leaving 5 bases unmatched. The germline CDR1 and CDR2 sequences are SGDLS and YYNGEE. The CDR3 loop reads CASSVVAGGTEAFF. The CDR3 DNA is TGTGCCAGCAGCGTGGTAGCAGGGGGCACTGAAGCTTTCTTT.

The chain is built from TRBV4-3 and TRBJ2-1, with 9 bases identical to TRBD2. Unmatched junction bases numbered 13, after V lost 1 base and J lost 9 bases. The germline CDR1 and CDR2 sequences are LGHNA and YSLEER. This CDR3 spans 17 amino acids. In DNA form, the CDR3 reads TGCGCCAGCAGCCAAGGGAGGGGGTTAGCGGGAGAGGGTGAGCAGTTCTTC. Translated, it gives CASSQGRGLAGEGEQFF.

This chain uses TRBV28 with TRBJ2-5; D is ambiguous. The V and J ends lost 5 bases and 3 bases respectively, with 16 bases between them. The germline gives CDR1 MDHEN, CDR2 SYDVKM. The CDR3 runs 15 residues. The CDR3: CASSTTYAVKETQYF. The CDR3, as DNA: TGTGCCAGCAGTACCACCTACGCGGTAAAAGAGACCCAGTACTTC.

The chain has TRBV18 and TRBJ1-2; a possible D gene is TRBD1 (5 bases). The V gene lost 1 base and the J gene lost 1 base, with 13 bases spanning the gap. Germline V gene sequence: CDR1 KGHSH, CDR2 LQKENI. The CDR3 covers 16 residues. The CDR3 protein is CASSPRPVGDNYGYTF. The DNA for the CDR3 is TGTGCCAGCTCACCACGCCCCGTGGGGGATAACTATGGCTACACCTTC.

The gene calls are TRBV5-4 and TRBJ2-1; weak D call: TRBD1 (5 bases). Germline V gene lookup returns CDR1 SGHNT and CDR2 YYREEE (reference sequence). This CDR3 contains 15 residues. Trimming took 4 bases from V and 2 from J, leaving 13 bases between them. As DNA, the CDR3 is TGTGCCAGCAGCGCCGACAGCGCAGCCTACAATGAGCAGTTCTTC. Protein product: CASSADSAAYNEQFF. The full variable domain, with the rest looked up from reference TRBV5-4 and TRBJ2-1, is ETGVTQSPTHLIKTRGQQVTLRCSSQSGHNTVSWYQQALGQGPQFIFQYYREEENGRGNFPPRFSGLQFPNYSSELNVNALELDDSALYLCASSADSAAYNEQFFGPGTRLTVL.

The chain recombines TRBV27 with TRBJ2-7; D could derive from TRBD1 or TRBD2 (5 bases each). This CDR3 has 15 residues. Germline V gives CDR1 MNHEY, CDR2 SMNVEV (reference sequence). Trimming shortened V by 5 bases and J by 0 bases, and 14 bases separated the two germline ends. The chain's CDR3 is CASSRRDGASYEQYF. The CDR3 nucleotides are TGTGCCAGCAGTCGACGGGACGGTGCCTCCTACGAGCAGTACTTC.

The gene calls are TRBV18 and TRBJ2-5; 7 positions match TRBD2. The CDR3 consists of 16 residues. Germline CDR1 and CDR2: KGHSH and LQKENI. Trimming at V came to 0 bases and at J to 3 bases, leaving 7 bases not matched to a gene. The CDR3 spells CASSPPSGAAKETQYF. CDR3 bases: TGTGCCAGCTCACCACCGAGCGGGGCGGCTAAAGAGACCCAGTACTTC. Filled out from reference TRBV18 and TRBJ2-5, the complete variable domain reads NAGVMQNPRHLVRRRGQEARLRCSPMKGHSHVYWYRQLPEEGLKFMVYLQKENIIDESGMPKERFSAEFPKEGPSILRIQQVVRGDSAAYFCASSPPSGAAKETQYFGPGTRLLVL.

The chain has TRBV6-5 and TRBJ1-6; D perhaps matches TRBD1 (5 bases). V lost 3 bases, J lost 10 bases, and 13 bases lay in between. Germline V gene lookup returns CDR1 MNHEY and CDR2 SVGAGI. The CDR3 spans 14 residues. The DNA of the CDR3 is TGTGCCAGCAGTTATTGGGGGAAGGACTCACCCCTCCACTTT. Protein: CASSYWGKDSPLHF.

V gene TRBV19 combines with J gene TRBJ1-4, with D tentatively TRBD1 (5 bases). V gave up 1 base and J gave up 6 bases, with 12 bases separating them. Germline lookup yields CDR1 LNHDA and CDR2 SQIVND (reference sequence). There are 15 residues in the CDR3. CDR3 sequence reads: CASSIVGQGDEKLFF. Here the CDR3 DNA reads TGTGCCAGTAGTATAGTAGGACAAGGGGATGAAAAACTGTTTTTT.

This chain links TRBV11-2 with TRBJ2-1, with D perhaps TRBD1 (6 bases). The CDR3 is made up of 15 amino acids. Germline V CDR1 and CDR2: SGHAT, FQNNGV. V was clipped by 5 bases and J by 10 bases, with 21 bases between them. CDR3 sequence reads: CASSVPGSARGEQFF. DNA of the CDR3: TGTGCCAGCAGCGTGCCTGGGTCCGCGAGGGGGGAGCAGTTCTTC.

The J gene is TRBJ2-3, the V gene TRBV27; either TRBD1 or TRBD2 may fit D (5 bases each). The CDR3 covers 17 residues. Per the germline V gene, CDR1 is MNHEY and CDR2 is SMNVEV (reference sequence). V dropped 2 bases and J dropped 4 bases, with 19 bases sitting between them. CDR3 sequence reads: CASSLDPGTFGADTQYF. Here the CDR3 DNA reads TGTGCCAGCAGTTTAGACCCCGGGACCTTCGGGGCAGATACGCAGTATTTT.

The gene calls are TRBV4-1 and TRBJ2-7; 8 bases fit TRBD1. V gave up 4 bases and J gave up 2 bases; unmatched junction bases: 10. CDR1 and CDR2 from the germline V gene are MGHRA and YSYEKL. The CDR3 is 16 amino acids. The CDR3 sequence: CASSLYAGGETYEQYF. CDR3 DNA: TGCGCCAGCAGCCTCTATGCAGGGGGCGAAACCTACGAGCAGTACTTC.

V is TRBV6-6 and J is TRBJ1-3; D gene unclear. The CDR3 loop spans 15 amino acids. Per germline, CDR1 MNHNY and CDR2 SVGAGI (reference sequence). Trimming left V 5 bases short and J 0 bases short, with 11 bases between. For the CDR3, the DNA is TGTGCCAGCAGTAGGACTCTAAGCTCTGGAAACACCATATATTTT. It codes for CASSRTLSSGNTIYF.

The rearrangement uses TRBV12-3 or TRBV12-4 and TRBJ1-1, with 7 bases identical to TRBD1. V trimming: 6 bases; J trimming: 2 bases; junction bases outside the gene matches: 3. CDR3 length equals 13 residues. In DNA form, the CDR3 reads TGTGCCAGCAGGGGACAGATAAACACTGAAGCTTTCTTT. This translates into CASRGQINTEAFF.

V is TRBV3-1 (or the pseudogene TRBV3-2) and J is TRBJ2-7; possibly TRBD1 for D (5 bases). V lost 1 base and J lost 2, with 9 bases in between. The CDR3 contains 14 residues. The V gene's germline CDR1 is LGHDT and CDR2 YNNKEL (reference sequence). CDR3 nucleotide sequence: TGTGCCAGCAGCCAAGGGGGCAGAACCTACGAGCAGTACTTC. Amino acid sequence: CASSQGGRTYEQYF.

This chain joins TRBV5-1 and TRBJ2-1; a weak D match, TRBD2 (5 bases). Per germline, CDR1 SGHRS and CDR2 YFSETQ. Trimming cost V 5 bases and J 1 base, with 10 bases left between them. The CDR3 totals 14 residues. Here the CDR3 DNA reads TGCGCCAGCAGTGGAGTAGCGTCCTACAATGAGCAGTTCTTC. Residues: CASSGVASYNEQFF.

CDR3 DNA: TGTGCCAGCAGGACCGGGACAGGCAGCGGGGGGGGCACAGATACGCAGTATTTT. This sequence encodes CASRTGTGSGGGTDTQYF. The V call is TRBV2, the J call TRBJ2-3; 10 bases match TRBD2. The ends lost 6 bases at V and 1 base at J; junction bases unmatched: 13. Germline CDR1 SNHLY, CDR2 FYNNEI. CDR3 size: 18 residues.